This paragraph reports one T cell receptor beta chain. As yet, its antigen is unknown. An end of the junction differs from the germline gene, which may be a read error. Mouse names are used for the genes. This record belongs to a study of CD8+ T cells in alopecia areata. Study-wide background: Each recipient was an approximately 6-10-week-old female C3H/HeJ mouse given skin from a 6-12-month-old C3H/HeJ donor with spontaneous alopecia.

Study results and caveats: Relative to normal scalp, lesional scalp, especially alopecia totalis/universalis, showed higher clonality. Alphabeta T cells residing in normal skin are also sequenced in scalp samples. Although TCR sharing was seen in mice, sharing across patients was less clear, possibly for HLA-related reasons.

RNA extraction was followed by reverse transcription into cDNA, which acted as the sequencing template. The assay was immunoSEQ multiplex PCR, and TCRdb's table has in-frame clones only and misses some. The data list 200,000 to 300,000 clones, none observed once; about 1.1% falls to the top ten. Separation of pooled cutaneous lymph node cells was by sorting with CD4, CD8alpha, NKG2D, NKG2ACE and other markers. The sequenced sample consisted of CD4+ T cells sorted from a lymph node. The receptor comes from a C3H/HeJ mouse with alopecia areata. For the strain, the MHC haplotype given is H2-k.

The chain's CDR3 is CASSDGGQNSPLYF. The sequenced part of the CDR3 DNA is TGCGCCAGCAGTGATGGGGGACAAAATTCGCCC. V gene TRBV13-1 combines with J gene TRBJ1-6; the D gene is possibly TRBD1 (6 bases). The DNA ends 3 residues before the CDR3 does, and the rest of the CDR3 is filled in from the germline J gene. TRBJ1-6 has ORF status, its function being uncertain. CDR1 and CDR2 from the germline V gene are NSHNY and SYGAGN. This CDR3 is built from 14 residues.